This entry features one TCR beta chain sequence. This entry belongs to a study of CD8 T cells in Susac syndrome. V shed 8 bases and J shed 8 bases, with 20 bases lying between them. CDR1 is MNHEY and CDR2 is SMNVEV in the germline V gene (reference sequence). The CDR3 has 14 residues. When the RNA was reverse transcribed, random hexamers were used with an input of 0.5 to 1 ug. Via MiXCR, TCRdb re-called the immunoSEQ multiplex PCR reads, giving one row per CDR3 protein. The repertoire holds roughly 400,000 distinct CDR3 sequences, with 85% as singletons. Sequenced input: CD8+ T cells from PBMCs. The chain carries TRBV27 and TRBJ2-3; no clear D gene. The receptor comes from a human donor with multiple sclerosis. CDR3 DNA sequence: TGTGCCAGCGCCGTGGTTAGCCGTTTTGGTACGCAGTATTTT. This codes for CASAVVSRFGTQYF.